The next 19 T cell receptor beta chains were all read from a single sample in a study of CD8 T cells in Susac syndrome. Random hexamers were used to reverse transcribe the RNA input (roughly 0.5 to 1 ug). MiXCR was run by TCRdb on the immunoSEQ multiplex PCR reads, yielding one entry per CDR3 protein. The profile covers about 200,000 distinct CDR3 sequences, with 90% to 95% appearing a single time and roughly 0.13% taken by the ten largest. Sequencing input: CD8+ T cells from PBMCs. These receptors all stem from a human donor with multiple sclerosis.

The chain carries TRBV4-3 and TRBJ2-5; D gene unclear. The germline gives CDR1 LGHNA, CDR2 YSLEER. Trimming pared 5 bases from V and 4 bases from J, leaving 11 bases between. This CDR3 is 13 amino acids long. The CDR3 sequence is CASSVRWGETQYF. The CDR3 region has the DNA TGCGCCAGCAGCGTCCGGTGGGGAGAGACCCAGTACTTC.

The V call is TRBV27, the J call TRBJ2-7; D call uncertain. CDR3 length equals 12 residues. Germline assignment: CDR1 MNHEY and CDR2 SMNVEV (reference sequence). V shed 2 bases and J shed 10 bases, with 12 bases lying between them. CDR3 protein: CASSLPSTVQYF. The CDR3, as DNA: TGTGCCAGCAGTTTACCCTCTACGGTCCAGTACTTC.

The J gene is TRBJ1-1, the V gene TRBV13; D unresolved. V was cut by 10 bases and J by 0 bases, with 21 bases left in between. The CDR3 contains 16 residues. The germline CDR1 and CDR2 sequences are PRHDT and FYEKMQ (reference sequence). The CDR3 sequence: CATLPLQGSVNTEAFF. The CDR3 DNA sequence: TGTGCCACCCTCCCCCTACAAGGCTCTGTGAACACTGAAGCTTTCTTT.

This clonotype was counted only a few times. The chain joins TRBV6-5 to TRBJ2-5; perhaps TRBD2 as D (6 bases). Germline values: CDR1 MNHEY, CDR2 SVGAGI. The V end lost 5 bases, the J end lost 5 bases, and 12 bases lay between the germline ends. The CDR3 length is 13 residues. The CDR3 loop reads CASSPDGGETQYF. DNA of the CDR3: TGTGCCAGCAGTCCGGACGGAGGGGAGACCCAGTACTTC.

This chain joins TRBV5-6 and TRBJ1-2; TRBD1 might be the D (5 bases). CDR1 and CDR2 from the germline V gene are SGHDT and YYEEEE. CDR3 length equals 13 residues. The V end was cut by 3 bases, the J end by 5 bases, with 11 bases between. The CDR3 sequence is CASSSGTDYGYTF. For the CDR3, the DNA is TGTGCCAGCAGCTCCGGGACTGATTATGGCTACACCTTC.

This clonotype was observed a few times. This chain connects TRBV5-6 to TRBJ2-7; 7 bases map to TRBD2. This CDR3 has 13 residues. Germline V gives CDR1 SGHDT, CDR2 YYEEEE. V lost 5 bases to trimming and J lost 3 bases; unmatched junction nucleotides: 5. The CDR3 coding sequence is TGTGCCAGCAGTTTAGGCGGGGGCTACGAGCAGTACTTC. This sequence encodes CASSLGGGYEQYF.

The rearrangement links TRBV27 to TRBJ2-7; 13 bases fit TRBD2. Germline-derived CDR1 and CDR2 are MNHEY and SMNVEV (reference sequence). This CDR3 comprises 15 residues. V lost 3 bases, J lost 3 bases, and 2 bases stayed unmatched. CDR3 coding DNA: TGTGCCAGCAGTTTGGGGACTAGCGGGAACTACGAGCAGTACTTC. Protein product: CASSLGTSGNYEQYF.

V and J are TRBV9 and TRBJ2-7; D is undetermined. Germline CDR1 SGDLS, CDR2 YYNGEE. V dropped 4 bases and J dropped 7 bases, with 24 bases sitting between them. This CDR3 is built from 16 residues. The CDR3: CASSPRVADGLPEQYF. CDR3 nucleotide sequence: TGTGCCAGCAGCCCCCGCGTCGCAGATGGCCTCCCTGAGCAGTACTTC.

The chain links TRBV11-2 to TRBJ2-1, with D tentatively TRBD2 (5 bases). Trimming removed 1 base at V and 7 bases at J, with 11 bases between. This CDR3 contains 14 residues. In germline, CDR1 is SGHAT, CDR2 FQNNGV. CDR3 residues: CASSLAGNRNEQFF. DNA of the CDR3: TGTGCCAGCAGCTTAGCGGGGAACCGAAATGAGCAGTTCTTC.

The CDR3 DNA sequence: TGTGCTAGTGTTACAGGGGGATCCTACAATGAGCAGTTCTTC. This codes for CASVTGGSYNEQFF. This sequence joins TRBV12-5 and TRBJ2-1; 8 bases match TRBD1. CDR1 and CDR2 from the germline V gene are LGHNT and FRNRAP. V trimming: 7 bases; J trimming: 1 base; junction bases outside the gene matches: 3. The CDR3 loop spans 14 amino acids.

The table lists this clonotype with a count of one. The chain recombines TRBV7-9 with TRBJ1-2; D possibly corresponds to TRBD1 (6 bases). V shed 1 base and J shed 4 bases, with 13 bases lying between them. Germline V lookup: CDR1 SEHNR, CDR2 FQNEAQ (reference sequence). This CDR3 is 15 amino acids long. CDR3 sequence reads: CASSLGTGLGYGYTF. The CDR3 coding sequence is TGTGCCAGCAGCTTAGGAACAGGGCTGGGCTATGGCTACACCTTC.

This sequence joins TRBV7-9 and TRBJ2-1; D might be TRBD2 (5 bases). The CDR3 totals 14 residues. Germline-derived CDR1 and CDR2 are SEHNR and FQNEAQ (reference sequence). Trimming cost V 5 bases and J 10 bases, with 18 bases left between them. The CDR3 DNA is TGTGCCAGCAGCCGCCCTAGGGTAGGAGGAGAGCAGTTCTTC. Translation: CASSRPRVGGEQFF. Combining the CDR3 with reference TRBV7-9 and TRBJ2-1 gives the whole variable domain DTGVSQNPRHKITKRGQNVTFRCDPISEHNRLYWYRQTLGQGPEFLTYFQNEAQLEKSRLLSDRFSAERPKGSFSTLEIQRTEQGDSAMYLCASSRPRVGGEQFFGPGTRLTVL.

The CDR3 region is CASIGGDRVSGELFF. CDR3 sequence (DNA): TGTGCCAGTATTGGGGGGGACAGGGTATCCGGGGAGCTGTTTTTT. The chain joins TRBV19 to TRBJ2-2; the match to TRBD1 covers 9 bases. CDR1 LNHDA and CDR2 SQIVND come from the germline V gene (reference sequence). The V gene end was trimmed by 7 bases and the J gene end by 6 bases; junction bases not matched to a gene: 9. There are 15 residues in the CDR3.

The chain couples TRBV7-9 to TRBJ1-1, with D tentatively TRBD1 (6 bases). CDR3 length: 13 amino acids. Trimming took 6 bases from V and 7 from J, leaving 15 bases between them. The V gene's germline CDR1 is SEHNR and CDR2 FQNEAQ (reference sequence). As DNA, the CDR3 is TGTGCCAGCAGAGAAACAAGGGGGTTTGAAGCTTTCTTT. Residues: CASRETRGFEAFF.

The rearrangement joins TRBV15 to TRBJ1-2; TRBD1 matches at 8 bases. This CDR3 is built from 15 residues. J gave up 7 bases and V 1 base, and 8 bases lay outside the gene matches. Germline assignment: CDR1 LNHNV and CDR2 YYDKDF (reference sequence). CDR3 DNA sequence: TGTGCCACCAGCAGAGGAAGGACAGGGCGGGCTGGCTACACCTTC. This translates into CATSRGRTGRAGYTF. The variable domain in full, with the rest retrieved from reference TRBV15 and TRBJ1-2, is DAMVIQNPRYQVTQFGKPVTLSCSQTLNHNVMYWYQQKSSQAPKLLFHYYDKDFNNEADTPDNFQSRRPNTSFCFLDIRSPGLGDTAMYLCATSRGRTGRAGYTFGSGTRLTVV.

The gene calls are TRBV19 and TRBJ2-1; 7 bases are a match to TRBD1. The germline V gene encodes CDR1 LNHDA and CDR2 SQIVND (reference sequence). The CDR3 sequence is 13 residues long. Trimming cost V 5 bases and J 6 bases; bases outside gene matches: 4. The CDR3 region is CASSSHRGNEQFF. The CDR3 DNA is TGTGCCAGTAGTTCCCACAGGGGCAATGAGCAGTTCTTC.

This sequence joins TRBV20-1 and TRBJ2-1; a possible D gene is TRBD2 (6 bases). Germline V CDR1 and CDR2: DFQATT, SNEGSKA (reference sequence). The CDR3 sequence is 16 residues long. Trimming stripped 3 bases from V and 8 bases from J, with 23 bases between. CDR3 sequence: CSARPPRGISPDEQFF. The CDR3 DNA reads TGCAGTGCTAGGCCTCCGCGGGGCATTAGTCCAGATGAGCAGTTCTTC.

This clonotype was detected only a few times. This rearrangement joins TRBV19 to TRBJ1-2; 7 positions match TRBD1. CDR1 is LNHDA and CDR2 is SQIVND in the germline V gene (reference sequence). This CDR3 spans 15 amino acids. V was pared by 3 bases and J by 6 bases, with 10 bases of the junction left unmatched. CDR3 sequence (DNA): TGTGCCAGTAGTATCGATTCACAGGGGCTGGATGGCTACACCTTC. It specifies CASSIDSQGLDGYTF.

This sequence joins TRBV7-9 and TRBJ2-7, with a weak D call TRBD2 (6 bases). V was pared by 1 base and J by 6 bases, with 10 bases between. CDR3 length: 13 amino acids. Germline values: CDR1 SEHNR, CDR2 FQNEAQ (reference sequence). The CDR3 nucleotides read TGTGCCAGCAGCTTAGGGACTATGGGCGAGCAGTACTTC. The encoded protein is CASSLGTMGEQYF.